A single sample is the source of the 13 T cell receptor beta chains below, sequenced in a study of blood T cell repertoires in COVID-19. Assay: immunoSEQ multiplex PCR; the TCRdb copy retains only in-frame clones and omits some. The sample carries about 76,000 clones, approximately 80% recorded once. Sequencing was carried out using peripheral blood. Source of these receptors: a man older than 75 with acute or convalescent COVID-19.

The V and J genes are TRBV7-9 and TRBJ1-2, with no clear D. Germline V gene data show CDR1 as SEHNR and CDR2 as FQNEAQ (reference sequence). CDR3 length: 16 amino acids. Trimming removed 2 bases from V and 4 bases from J, with 17 bases in between. The CDR3 protein is CASSLMELKGSYGYTF. The CDR3 region has the DNA TGTGCCAGCAGCTTAATGGAGCTTAAAGGCAGCTATGGCTACACCTTC.

In the case of this clone: Sequence at one end of the junction differs from germline and may be a read error. This sequence joins TRBV7-7 and TRBJ2-2; D remains ambiguous. Germline CDR1 is SSHAT and CDR2 is FNYEAQ (reference sequence). The CDR3 extends over 13 amino acids. The CDR3 bases are TGTGCTAGCAGCTTAGATTCGACCGGGGAGCTGTTTTTT. It encodes CASSLDSTGELFF.

The CDR3 DNA is TGTGCCACCAGCAGAGCCTCTAACAGGGCCCACTCCAATGAGCAGTTCTTC. Translating it yields CATSRASNRAHSNEQFF. The V call is TRBV15, the J call TRBJ2-1; tentative D call: TRBD1 (6 bases). This CDR3 comprises 17 residues. Germline V gene lookup returns CDR1 LNHNV and CDR2 YYDKDF (reference sequence). The V and J ends lost 1 base and 6 bases respectively, with 19 bases between them.

This chain connects TRBV29-1 to TRBJ1-1, with a weak D call TRBD1 (5 bases). CDR3 length: 14 residues. Per the germline V gene, CDR1 is SQVTM and CDR2 is ANQGSEA. With 4 bases removed from V and 0 bases from J, the gap between germline ends came to 12 bases. DNA for the CDR3: TGCAGCGTTGTAGGGGTGAATATGAACACTGAAGCTTTCTTT. This codes for CSVVGVNMNTEAFF.

This clone turned up a few times. J is TRBJ1-2 and V is TRBV7-9; TRBD1 matches at 9 bases. Germline V CDR1 and CDR2: SEHNR, FQNEAQ (reference sequence). Trimming removed 4 bases from V and 3 bases from J; junction bases left unmatched: 6. The CDR3 has 15 amino acids. DNA for the CDR3: TGTGCCAGCAGCTCCTCCCGGGACAGGGACTATGGCTACACCTTC. Amino acid sequence: CASSSSRDRDYGYTF.

This clone has more than one count but fewer than ten. This chain joins TRBV11-2 and TRBJ2-5; TRBD1 matches at 8 bases. Germline V gene data show CDR1 as SGHAT and CDR2 as FQNNGV. CDR3 size: 17 residues. V gave up 5 bases and J gave up 2 bases; unmatched junction bases: 13. Here the CDR3 DNA reads TGTGCCAGCAGCCAAAACGCCGGGACAGGAACTCAAGAGACCCAGTACTTC. Translation: CASSQNAGTGTQETQYF.

The rearrangement links TRBV27 to TRBJ1-1; a possible D gene is TRBD1 (6 bases). V gave up 7 bases and J gave up 3 bases, with 18 bases separating them. This CDR3 comprises 15 residues. Germline V lookup: CDR1 MNHEY, CDR2 SMNVEV (reference sequence). Here the CDR3 DNA reads TGTGCCAGCACCTTGTCGGGGGGCTTAGACACTGAAGCTTTCTTT. Protein: CASTLSGGLDTEAFF.

The chain is built from TRBV19 and TRBJ1-1, with D possibly TRBD1 on 6 matching bases. Trimming shortened V by 8 bases and J by 4 bases, and 23 bases separated the two germline ends. Germline V gene lookup returns CDR1 LNHDA and CDR2 SQIVND (reference sequence). This CDR3 has 16 residues. The CDR3 DNA sequence: TGTGCCAGTGCCGATGTCAGGGGCAGGGTATCCACTGAAGCTTTCTTT. Its protein is CASADVRGRVSTEAFF. The full variable domain, with the rest looked up from reference TRBV19 and TRBJ1-1, is DGGITQSPKYLFRKEGQNVTLSCEQNLNHDAMYWYRQDPGQGLRLIYYSQIVNDFQKGDIAEGYSVSREKKESFPLTVTSAQKNPTAFYLCASADVRGRVSTEAFFGQGTRLTVV.

This chain joins TRBV7-8 and TRBJ2-7, with D possibly being TRBD1 (5 bases). Germline V CDR1 and CDR2: SGHVS, FQNEAQ. The CDR3 has 12 amino acids. V lost 5 bases and J 5 bases, leaving 10 bases between the germline ends. CDR3 sequence (DNA): TGTGCCAGCAGCGGGGCGTTCCACGAGCAGTACTTC. Protein sequence: CASSGAFHEQYF.

This chain connects TRBV9 to TRBJ2-7, with 10 bases aligning to TRBD1. This CDR3 contains 15 residues. Germline values: CDR1 SGDLS, CDR2 YYNGEE. V lost 3 bases and J lost 4; bases outside the gene matches: 7. Written as DNA, the CDR3 is TGTGCCAGCAGCGCCACCGGGACAGGGGAGTACGAGCAGTACTTC. Amino acids: CASSATGTGEYEQYF. The complete variable domain, with remaining parts taken from reference TRBV9 and TRBJ2-7, reads DSGVTQTPKHLITATGQRVTLRCSPRSGDLSVYWYQQSLDQGLQFLIQYYNGEERAKGNILERFSAQQFPDLHSELNLSSLELGDSALYFCASSATGTGEYEQYFGPGTRLTVT.

The rearrangement joins TRBV27 to TRBJ2-3, with D possibly matching TRBD2 (5 bases). There are 16 residues in the CDR3. Germline lookup yields CDR1 MNHEY and CDR2 SMNVEV (reference sequence). V was shortened by 4 bases and J by 3 bases, with 17 bases between the two germline ends. The CDR3 region is CASSSSDWRRTDTQYF. The CDR3 DNA is TGTGCCAGCAGTTCATCTGACTGGAGGAGAACAGATACGCAGTATTTT.

This clone was picked up a small number of times. Here the CDR3 DNA reads TGTGCCAGCACCCTCCGGGGGGTCGGGGAAAAACTGTTTTTT. As protein: CASTLRGVGEKLFF. V and J are TRBV28 and TRBJ1-4, with D possibly TRBD1 on 5 matching bases. Trimming took off 7 bases at V and 8 bases at J, with 17 bases between the two ends. This CDR3 contains 14 residues. In germline, CDR1 is MDHEN, CDR2 SYDVKM. The full variable domain, its missing parts supplied by reference TRBV28 and TRBJ1-4, is DVKVTQSSRYLVKRTGEKVFLECVQDMDHENMFWYRQDPGLGLRLIYFSYDVKMKEKGDIPEGYSVSREKKERFSLILESASTNQTSMYLCASTLRGVGEKLFFGSGTQLSVL.

The V call is TRBV28, the J call TRBJ2-7; 9 nucleotides line up with TRBD2. The germline CDR1 and CDR2 sequences are MDHEN and SYDVKM. After removal of 6 bases from V and 3 bases from J, the junction contained 18 bases not matched to a gene. The CDR3 covers 18 residues. In DNA form, the CDR3 reads TGTGCCAGCAGCTTGGGGACCTTTAGCGGGGGATTACTCTACGAGCAGTACTTC. This gives the protein CASSLGTFSGGLLYEQYF. Together with reference TRBV28 and TRBJ2-7, the CDR3 gives the full variable domain: DVKVTQSSRYLVKRTGEKVFLECVQDMDHENMFWYRQDPGLGLRLIYFSYDVKMKEKGDIPEGYSVSREKKERFSLILESASTNQTSMYLCASSLGTFSGGLLYEQYFGPGTRLTVT.